This entry lists 8 T cell receptor beta chains sequenced from one sample in a study of patients and donors after allogeneic stem cell transplantation. TCRdb fed the RT-PCR reads into MiXCR, producing one record per CDR3 protein. The data contain hundreds of thousands of distinct CDR3 sequences, 16% of them singletons. Sequenced input: blood, either unsorted or a sorted T cell fraction (not recorded which). These receptors came from a human donor who was either an allogeneic HSCT recipient or a stem cell or donor lymphocyte infusion donor (not recorded which). It is not recorded whose cells these are; they may come from a transplant donor.

CDR3 DNA sequence: TGTGCCAGCAGCCCCCAGGCTCGGGGATCCTACAATGAGCAGTTCTTC. Translating it yields CASSPQARGSYNEQFF. V gene TRBV9 combines with J gene TRBJ2-1; possibly TRBD2 for D (5 bases). Between the trimmed V and J ends, which lost 4 bases and 1 base, there was a span of 15 bases. The CDR3 has 16 amino acids. Germline CDR1 is SGDLS and CDR2 is YYNGEE.

The rearrangement joins TRBV24-1 to TRBJ2-5, with 9 bases matching TRBD2. J gave up 5 bases and V 5 bases, and 8 bases lay outside the gene matches. The germline gives CDR1 KGHDR, CDR2 SFDVKD. The CDR3 sequence is 15 residues long. Here the CDR3 reads CATSVVAGGGETQYF. The CDR3 DNA is TGTGCCACCAGTGTGGTGGCGGGAGGGGGGGAGACCCAGTACTTC.

V gene TRBV20-1 combines with J gene TRBJ2-4; 8 bases match TRBD2. Looked up from germline, CDR1 is DFQATT and CDR2 is SNEGSKA (reference sequence). V lost 5 bases, J lost 4 bases, and 10 bases stayed unmatched. This CDR3 spans 15 amino acids. The CDR3 DNA is TGCAGTGCTCAGGACGCGGGGGGCGCTAAAAACATTCAGTACTTC. This gives the protein CSAQDAGGAKNIQYF.

The chain is built from TRBV30 and TRBJ1-5; TRBD1 agrees at 7 bases. CDR1 and CDR2 (germline): GTSNPN, SVGIG (reference sequence). This CDR3 comprises 14 residues. Trimming cost V 2 bases and J 2 bases; bases outside gene matches: 3. The CDR3 is CAWSIGQGNQPQHF. The CDR3 nucleotides read TGTGCCTGGAGTATCGGACAGGGCAATCAGCCCCAGCATTTT.

This clonotype was observed a few times. The gene calls are TRBV5-1 and TRBJ1-1; maybe TRBD1 (5 bases). Germline lookup yields CDR1 SGHRS and CDR2 YFSETQ. V lost 1 base and J 1 base, leaving 11 bases between the germline ends. The CDR3 is made up of 15 amino acids. The CDR3 nucleotides read TGCGCCAGCAGCTTGAGCCAGGGAGGGAACACTGAAGCTTTCTTT. This codes for CASSLSQGGNTEAFF.

Only a few counts were recorded for this clonotype. The chain combines TRBV25-1 with TRBJ2-4; a weak D match, TRBD2 (5 bases). CDR3 length equals 11 residues. Germline CDR1 MGHDK, CDR2 SYGVNS. Trimming pared 7 bases from V and 12 bases from J, leaving 13 bases between. CDR3: CASILGAAQYF. The CDR3 nucleotides are TGTGCCAGCATCCTAGGAGCGGCTCAGTACTTC. Supplemented by reference TRBV25-1 and TRBJ2-4, the full variable domain reads EADIYQTPRYLVIGTGKKITLECSQTMGHDKMYWYQQDPGMELHLIHYSYGVNSTEKGDLSSESTVSRIRTEHFPLTLESARPSHTSQYLCASILGAAQYFGAGTRLSVL.

The genes are TRBV7-3 and TRBJ1-2, with D possibly being TRBD1 (5 bases). V lost 3 bases, J lost 0 bases, and 11 bases lay in between. The CDR3 runs to 15 residues. The germline V gene encodes CDR1 SGHTA and CDR2 FQGTGA. The CDR3 is CASSFLMTANYGYTF. The CDR3 DNA reads as TGTGCCAGCAGCTTCCTAATGACAGCTAACTATGGCTACACCTTC.

This clonotype was detected a few times. The chain recombines TRBV4-2 with TRBJ2-1; possibly TRBD2 for D (5 bases). CDR1 and CDR2 from the germline V gene are LGHNA and YNFKEQ. The CDR3 spans 17 residues. V was clipped by 0 bases and J by 2 bases, with 14 bases between them. This chain's CDR3 is CASSQDLIGLPYNEQFF. The CDR3 bases are TGTGCCAGCAGCCAAGATCTGATCGGACTTCCCTACAATGAGCAGTTCTTC.